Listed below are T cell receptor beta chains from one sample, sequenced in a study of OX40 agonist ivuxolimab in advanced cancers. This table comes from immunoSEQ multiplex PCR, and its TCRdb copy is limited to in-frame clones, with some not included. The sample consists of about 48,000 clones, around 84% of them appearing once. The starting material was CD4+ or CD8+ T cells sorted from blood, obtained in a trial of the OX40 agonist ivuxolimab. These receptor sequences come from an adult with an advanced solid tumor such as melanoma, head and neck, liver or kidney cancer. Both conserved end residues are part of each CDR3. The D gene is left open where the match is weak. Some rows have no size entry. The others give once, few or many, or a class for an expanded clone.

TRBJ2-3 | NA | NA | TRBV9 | CASSVIPADTQYF | TGTGCCAGCAGCGTAATTCCGGCCGATACGCAGTATTTT
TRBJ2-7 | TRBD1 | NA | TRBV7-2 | CASSFDRGGSYEQYF | TGTGCCAGCAGCTTCGACAGGGGTGGCTCCTACGAGCAGTACTTC
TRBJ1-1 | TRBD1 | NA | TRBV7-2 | CASSLRQGAEAFF | TGTGCCAGCAGCTTGCGACAGGGGGCTGAAGCTTTCTTT
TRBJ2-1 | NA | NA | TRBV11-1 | CASSLALVGESGSYNEQFF | TGTGCCAGCAGCTTAGCGTTGGTGGGAGAGTCGGGCTCCTACAATGAGCAGTTCTTC
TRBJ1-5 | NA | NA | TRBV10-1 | CARSPTRGHQPQHF | TGCGCCAGGTCCCCCACGAGAGGGCATCAGCCCCAGCATTTT
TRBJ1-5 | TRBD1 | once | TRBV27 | CASMDSGGAQPQHF | TGTGCCAGCATGGACTCAGGGGGGGCTCAGCCCCAGCATTTT
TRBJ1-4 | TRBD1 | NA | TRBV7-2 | CASSRQGSGEKLFF | TGTGCCAGCAGCCGACAGGGGTCGGGTGAAAAACTGTTTTTT
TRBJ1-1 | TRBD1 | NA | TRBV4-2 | CASSQDGTGFWTEAFF | TGTGCCAGCAGCCAAGACGGGACAGGGTTTTGGACTGAAGCTTTCTTT
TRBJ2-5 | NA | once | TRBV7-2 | CASSLRGETQYF | TGTGCCAGCAGCTTACGCGGGGAGACCCAGTACTTC
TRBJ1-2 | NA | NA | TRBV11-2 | CASSLDRNGYGYTF | TGTGCCAGCAGCTTAGATAGGAACGGGTATGGCTACACCTTC
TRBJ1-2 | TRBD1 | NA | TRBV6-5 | CASSPGQSYGYTF | TGTGCCAGCAGCCCGGGACAGTCCTATGGCTACACCTTC
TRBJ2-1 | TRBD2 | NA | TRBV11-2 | CASSQIPIKRGNNEQFF | TGTGCCAGCAGCCAAATACCCATCAAGCGGGGGAACAATGAGCAGTTCTTC
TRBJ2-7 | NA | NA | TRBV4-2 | CASSRERVASAAYEQYF | TGTGCCAGCAGCCGCGAAAGAGTGGCTTCAGCTGCCTACGAGCAGTACTTC
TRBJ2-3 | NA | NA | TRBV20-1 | CSLEGADTQYF | TGCAGCCTGGAGGGGGCGGATACGCAGTATTTT
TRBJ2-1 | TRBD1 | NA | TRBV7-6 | CASSLRQGWAHEQFF | TGTGCCAGCAGCCTCCGACAGGGGTGGGCACATGAGCAGTTCTTC
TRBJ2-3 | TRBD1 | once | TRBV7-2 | CASSGQGLPTDTQYF | TGTGCCAGCAGCGGACAGGGGCTTCCCACAGATACGCAGTATTTT
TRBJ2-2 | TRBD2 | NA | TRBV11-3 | CASSLQAGTANTGELFF | TGTGCCAGCAGCTTACAAGCGGGAACAGCGAACACCGGGGAGCTGTTTTTT
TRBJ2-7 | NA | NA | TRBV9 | CASSVGPGAGEQYF | TGTGCCAGCAGCGTAGGACCGGGGGCAGGGGAGCAGTACTTC
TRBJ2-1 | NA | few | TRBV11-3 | CASSRGGEGNEQFF | TGTGCCAGCAGCCGAGGGGGGGAGGGGAATGAGCAGTTCTTC
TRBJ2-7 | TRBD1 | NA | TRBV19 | CASSIYDRGDEQYF | TGTGCCAGTAGTATCTATGACAGGGGAGACGAGCAGTACTTC
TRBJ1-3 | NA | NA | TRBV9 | CASSPTVGKLVHTIYF | TGTGCCAGCAGCCCGACCGTTGGGAAGCTGGTGCACACCATATATTTT
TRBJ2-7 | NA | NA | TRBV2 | CASQFSYEQYF | TGTGCCAGCCAATTCTCCTACGAGCAGTACTTC